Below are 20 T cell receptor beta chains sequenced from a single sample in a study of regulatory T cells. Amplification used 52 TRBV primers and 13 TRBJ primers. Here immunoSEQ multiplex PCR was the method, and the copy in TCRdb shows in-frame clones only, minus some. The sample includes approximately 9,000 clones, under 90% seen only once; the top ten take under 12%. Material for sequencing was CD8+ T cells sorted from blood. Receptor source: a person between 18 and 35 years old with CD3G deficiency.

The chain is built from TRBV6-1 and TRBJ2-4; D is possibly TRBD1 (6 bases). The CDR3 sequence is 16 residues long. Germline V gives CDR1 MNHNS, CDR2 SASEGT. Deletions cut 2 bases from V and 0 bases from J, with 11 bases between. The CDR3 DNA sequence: TGTGCCAGCAGTGAATATCAGGGGCTAGCCAAAAACATTCAGTACTTC. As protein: CASSEYQGLAKNIQYF.

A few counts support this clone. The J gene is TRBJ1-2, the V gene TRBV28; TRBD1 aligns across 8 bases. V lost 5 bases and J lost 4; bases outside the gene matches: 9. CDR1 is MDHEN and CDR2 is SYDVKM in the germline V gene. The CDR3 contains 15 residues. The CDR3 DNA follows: TGTGCCAGCAGTCCCGTGCAGGGGGCCGGCTATGGCTACACCTTC. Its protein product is CASSPVQGAGYGYTF.

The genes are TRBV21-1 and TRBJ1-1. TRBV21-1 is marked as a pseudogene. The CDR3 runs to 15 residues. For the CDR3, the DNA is TGTGCCAGCAGCACCAGGGGAGGGGAGAGCACTGAAGCTTTCTTT. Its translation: CASSTRGGESTEAFF.

The CDR3 is CAIGLNTGELFF. DNA for the CDR3: TGTGCCATCGGACTGAACACCGGGGAGCTGTTTTTT. The rearrangement joins TRBV10-3 to TRBJ2-2; TRBD2 might be the D (5 bases). The CDR3 loop spans 12 amino acids. Germline CDR1 reads ENHRY; CDR2 reads SYGVKD. V gave up 8 bases and J gave up 1 base, with 5 bases separating them.

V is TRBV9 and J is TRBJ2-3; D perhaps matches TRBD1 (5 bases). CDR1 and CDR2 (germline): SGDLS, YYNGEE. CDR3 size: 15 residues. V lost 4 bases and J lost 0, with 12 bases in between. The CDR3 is CASSLSWGSTDTQYF. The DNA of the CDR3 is TGTGCCAGCAGCCTCTCTTGGGGCAGCACAGATACGCAGTATTTT.

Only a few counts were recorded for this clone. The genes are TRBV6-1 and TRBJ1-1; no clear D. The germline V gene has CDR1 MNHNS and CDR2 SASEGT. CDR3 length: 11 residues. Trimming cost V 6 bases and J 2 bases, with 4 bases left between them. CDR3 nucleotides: TGTGCCAGCAGGGGCAACACTGAAGCTTTCTTT. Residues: CASRGNTEAFF.

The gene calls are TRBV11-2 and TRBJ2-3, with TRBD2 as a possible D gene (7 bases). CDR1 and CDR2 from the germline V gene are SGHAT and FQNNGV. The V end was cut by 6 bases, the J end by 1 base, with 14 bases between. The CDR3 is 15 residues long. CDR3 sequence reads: CASSRGGRGTDTQYF. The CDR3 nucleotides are TGTGCCAGCAGTAGGGGGGGGCGAGGCACAGATACGCAGTATTTT. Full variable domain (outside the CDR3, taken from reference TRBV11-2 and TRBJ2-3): EAGVAQSPRYKIIEKRQSVAFWCNPISGHATLYWYQQILGQGPKLLIQFQNNGVVDDSQLPKDRFSAERLKGVDSTLKIQPAKLEDSAVYLCASSRGGRGTDTQYFGPGTRLTVL.

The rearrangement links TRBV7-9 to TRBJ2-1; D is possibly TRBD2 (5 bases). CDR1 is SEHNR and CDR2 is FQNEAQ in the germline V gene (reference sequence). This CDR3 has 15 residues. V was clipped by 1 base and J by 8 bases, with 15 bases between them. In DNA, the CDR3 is TGTGCCAGCAGCTTAGAGAAACTAGGTGGTGATGAGCAGTTCTTC. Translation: CASSLEKLGGDEQFF.

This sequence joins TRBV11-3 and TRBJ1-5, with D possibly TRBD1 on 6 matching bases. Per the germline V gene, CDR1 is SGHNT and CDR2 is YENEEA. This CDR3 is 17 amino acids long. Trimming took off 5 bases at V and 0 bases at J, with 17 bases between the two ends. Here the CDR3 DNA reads TGTGCCAGCAGCCGGGGGACGGGGGCGGATAGCAATCAGCCCCAGCATTTT. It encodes CASSRGTGADSNQPQHF.

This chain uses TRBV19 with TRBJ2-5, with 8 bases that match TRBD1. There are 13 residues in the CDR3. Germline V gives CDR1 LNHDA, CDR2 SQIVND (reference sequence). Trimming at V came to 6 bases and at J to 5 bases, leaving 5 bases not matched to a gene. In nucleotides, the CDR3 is TGTGCCAGTAGCCCGACAGGGGCGGAGACCCAGTACTTC. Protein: CASSPTGAETQYF.

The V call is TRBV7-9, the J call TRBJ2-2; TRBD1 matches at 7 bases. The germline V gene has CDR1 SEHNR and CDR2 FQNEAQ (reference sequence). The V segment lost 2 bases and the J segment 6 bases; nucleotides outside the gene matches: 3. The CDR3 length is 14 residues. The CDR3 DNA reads TGTGCCAGCAGCTTAACGACAGGGTCCGGGGAGCTGTTTTTT. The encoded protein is CASSLTTGSGELFF.

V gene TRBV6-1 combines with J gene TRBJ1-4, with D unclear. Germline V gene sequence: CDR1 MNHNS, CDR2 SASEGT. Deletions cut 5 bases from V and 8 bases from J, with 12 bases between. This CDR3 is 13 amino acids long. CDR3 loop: CASSQPGREKLFF. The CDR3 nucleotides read TGTGCCAGCAGTCAACCGGGGAGAGAAAAACTGTTTTTT.

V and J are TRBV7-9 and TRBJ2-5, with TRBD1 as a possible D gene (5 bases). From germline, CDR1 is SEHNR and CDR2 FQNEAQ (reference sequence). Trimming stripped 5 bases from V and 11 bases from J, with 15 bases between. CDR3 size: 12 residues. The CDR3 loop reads CASSHDSRVQYF. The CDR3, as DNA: TGTGCCAGCAGCCACGACAGTCGCGTTCAGTACTTC.

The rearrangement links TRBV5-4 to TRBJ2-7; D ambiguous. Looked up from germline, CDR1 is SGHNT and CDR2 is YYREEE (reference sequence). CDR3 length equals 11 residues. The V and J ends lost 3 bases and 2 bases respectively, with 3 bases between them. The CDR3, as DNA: TGTGCCAGCAGCTGGGCCTACGAGCAGTACTTC. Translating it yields CASSWAYEQYF.

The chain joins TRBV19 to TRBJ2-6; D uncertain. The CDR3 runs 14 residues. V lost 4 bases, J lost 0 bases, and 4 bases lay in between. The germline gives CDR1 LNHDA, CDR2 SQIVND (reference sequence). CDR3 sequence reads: CASSKGSGANVLTF. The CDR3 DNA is TGTGCCAGTAGTAAGGGCTCTGGGGCCAACGTCCTGACTTTC.

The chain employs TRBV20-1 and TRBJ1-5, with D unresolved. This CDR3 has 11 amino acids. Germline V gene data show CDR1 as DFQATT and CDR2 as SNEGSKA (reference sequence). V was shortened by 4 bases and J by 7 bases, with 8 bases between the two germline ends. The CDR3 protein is CSAKVRQPQHF. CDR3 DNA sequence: TGCAGTGCTAAGGTGAGGCAGCCCCAGCATTTT.

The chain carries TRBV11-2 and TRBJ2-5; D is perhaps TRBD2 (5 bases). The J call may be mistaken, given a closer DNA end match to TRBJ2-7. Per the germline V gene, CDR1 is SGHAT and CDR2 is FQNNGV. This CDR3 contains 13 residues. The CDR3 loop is CASSSSTRHEQYF. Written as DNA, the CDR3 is TGTGCCAGCAGCTCCAGCACTAGGCACGAGCAGTACTTC.

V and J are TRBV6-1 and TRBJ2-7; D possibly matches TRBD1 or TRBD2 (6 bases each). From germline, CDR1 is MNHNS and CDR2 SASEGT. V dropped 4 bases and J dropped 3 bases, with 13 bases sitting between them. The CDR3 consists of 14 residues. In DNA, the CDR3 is TGTGCCAGCAGTGCTGAGGGGGGTCACTACGAGCAGTACTTC. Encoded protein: CASSAEGGHYEQYF.

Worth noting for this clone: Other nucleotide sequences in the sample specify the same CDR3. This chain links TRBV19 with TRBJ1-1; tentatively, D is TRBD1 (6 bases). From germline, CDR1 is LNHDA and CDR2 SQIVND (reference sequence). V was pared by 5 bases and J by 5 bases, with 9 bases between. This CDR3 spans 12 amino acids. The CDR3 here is CASSWGRTEAFF. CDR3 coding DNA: TGTGCCAGTAGTTGGGGGCGAACTGAAGCTTTCTTT.

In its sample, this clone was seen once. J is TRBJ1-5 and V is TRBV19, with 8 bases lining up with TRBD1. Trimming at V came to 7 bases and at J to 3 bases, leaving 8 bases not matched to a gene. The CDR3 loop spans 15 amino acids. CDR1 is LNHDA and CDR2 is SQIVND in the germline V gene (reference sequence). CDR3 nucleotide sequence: TGTGCCAGTACCCGGGGCAGGGGGCTCAATCAGCCCCAGCATTTT. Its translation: CASTRGRGLNQPQHF.